This T cell receptor (beta chain) was identified during a study of beta chain features in type 1 diabetes. Overall study results and limits: Overrepresentation of cells with high TCR expression could result from cDNA sequencing. In every one of the four CD4+ subsets, TCRB CDR3s were moderately but significantly shorter in Type 1 diabetes patients.

The study reverse transcribed the entire isolated RNA, so it sequenced expressed TCRB transcripts. The repertoire was sequenced with immunoSEQ multiplex PCR; TCRdb's copy has only in-frame clones and lacks some. The data hold hundreds of thousands of clones, with roughly 12% observed a single time. One heparinised draw of blood, averaging around 120 mL, came from each donor. Sorting based on CD45RO/CCR7/CD25/CD127/CD95/CD27 separated CD4+ naive, central memory, regulatory and stem cell-like memory cells. This clone was counted only a few times. Its antigen is still unknown. Specimen: naive CD4+ T cells from blood. The source is a young man with type 1 diabetes.

The CDR3 DNA reads as TGTGCCAGCAGCTTGACAGGGAACACCATATATTTT. The encoded protein is CASSLTGNTIYF. The rearrangement joins TRBV7-6 to TRBJ1-3; 7 bases fit TRBD1. This CDR3 contains 12 residues. Germline V gene lookup returns CDR1 SGHVS and CDR2 FNYEAQ. The junction had 0 bases not matched to a gene; V was cut back by 3 bases and J by 7 bases.